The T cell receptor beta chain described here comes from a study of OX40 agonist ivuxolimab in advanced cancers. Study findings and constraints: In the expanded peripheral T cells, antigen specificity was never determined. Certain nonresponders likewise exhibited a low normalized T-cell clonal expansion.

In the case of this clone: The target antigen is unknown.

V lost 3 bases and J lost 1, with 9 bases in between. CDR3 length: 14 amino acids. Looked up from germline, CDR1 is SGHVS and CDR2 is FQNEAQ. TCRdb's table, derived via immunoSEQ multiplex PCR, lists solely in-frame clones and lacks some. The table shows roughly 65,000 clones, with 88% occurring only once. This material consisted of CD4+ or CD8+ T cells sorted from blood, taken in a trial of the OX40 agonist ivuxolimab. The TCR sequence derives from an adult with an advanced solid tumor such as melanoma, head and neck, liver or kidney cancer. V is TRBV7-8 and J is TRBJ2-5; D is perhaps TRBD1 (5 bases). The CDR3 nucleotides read TGTGCCAGCAGCTTCCGACAGCTCCAAGAGACCCAGTACTTC. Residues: CASSFRQLQETQYF.